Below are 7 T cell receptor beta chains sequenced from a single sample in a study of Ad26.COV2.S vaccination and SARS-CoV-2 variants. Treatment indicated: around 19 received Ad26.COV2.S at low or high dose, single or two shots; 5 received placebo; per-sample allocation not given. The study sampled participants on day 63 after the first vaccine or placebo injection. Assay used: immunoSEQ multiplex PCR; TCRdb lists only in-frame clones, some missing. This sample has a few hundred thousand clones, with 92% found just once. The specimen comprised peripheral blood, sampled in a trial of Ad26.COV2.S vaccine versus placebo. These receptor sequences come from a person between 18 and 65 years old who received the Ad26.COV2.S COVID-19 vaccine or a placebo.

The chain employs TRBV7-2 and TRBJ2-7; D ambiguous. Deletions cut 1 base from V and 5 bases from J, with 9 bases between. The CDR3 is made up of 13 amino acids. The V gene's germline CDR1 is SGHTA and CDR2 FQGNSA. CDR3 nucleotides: TGTGCCAGCAGCTTAGGAGCTGGGGACGAGCAGTACTTC. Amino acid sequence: CASSLGAGDEQYF.

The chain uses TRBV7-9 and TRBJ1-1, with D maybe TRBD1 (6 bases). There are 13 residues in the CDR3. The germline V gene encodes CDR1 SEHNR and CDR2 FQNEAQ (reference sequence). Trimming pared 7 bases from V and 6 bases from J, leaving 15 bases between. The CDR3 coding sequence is TGTGCCAGCAAACTAGAAGGGGGACCTGAAGCTTTCTTT. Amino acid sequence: CASKLEGGPEAFF.

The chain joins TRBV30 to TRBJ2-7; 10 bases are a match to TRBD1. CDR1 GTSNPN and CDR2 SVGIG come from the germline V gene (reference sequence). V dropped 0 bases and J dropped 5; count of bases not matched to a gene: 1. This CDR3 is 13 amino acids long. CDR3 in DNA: TGTGCCTGGAGTGTGGGGACAGGGGACGAGCAGTACTTC. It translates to CAWSVGTGDEQYF.

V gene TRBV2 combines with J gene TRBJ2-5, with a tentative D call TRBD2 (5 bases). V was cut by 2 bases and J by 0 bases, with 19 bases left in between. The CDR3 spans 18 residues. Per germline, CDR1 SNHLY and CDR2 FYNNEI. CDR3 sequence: CASSERLAALVYQETQYF. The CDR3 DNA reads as TGTGCCAGCAGTGAAAGGCTAGCCGCGTTGGTGTACCAAGAGACCCAGTACTTC. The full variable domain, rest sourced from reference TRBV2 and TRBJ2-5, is EPEVTQTPSHQVTQMGQEVILRCVPISNHLYFYWYRQILGQKVEFLVSFYNNEISEKSEIFDDQFSVERPDGSNFTLKIRSTKLEDSAMYFCASSERLAALVYQETQYFGPGTRLLVL.

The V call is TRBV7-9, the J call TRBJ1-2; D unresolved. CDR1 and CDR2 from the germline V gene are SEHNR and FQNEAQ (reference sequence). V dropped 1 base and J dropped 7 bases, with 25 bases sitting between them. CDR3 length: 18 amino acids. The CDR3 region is CASSLESLGAGRRLGYTF. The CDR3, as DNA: TGTGCCAGCAGCTTAGAGAGCCTTGGAGCGGGGAGGAGGCTTGGCTACACCTTC. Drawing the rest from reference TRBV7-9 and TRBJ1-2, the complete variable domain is DTGVSQNPRHKITKRGQNVTFRCDPISEHNRLYWYRQTLGQGPEFLTYFQNEAQLEKSRLLSDRFSAERPKGSFSTLEIQRTEQGDSAMYLCASSLESLGAGRRLGYTFGSGTRLTVV.

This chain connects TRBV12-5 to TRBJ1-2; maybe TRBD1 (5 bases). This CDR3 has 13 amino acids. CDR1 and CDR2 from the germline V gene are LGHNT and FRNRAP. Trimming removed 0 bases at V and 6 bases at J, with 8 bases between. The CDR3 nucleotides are TGTGCTAGTGGTTTGGTACAGACAGATGGCTACACCTTC. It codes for CASGLVQTDGYTF.

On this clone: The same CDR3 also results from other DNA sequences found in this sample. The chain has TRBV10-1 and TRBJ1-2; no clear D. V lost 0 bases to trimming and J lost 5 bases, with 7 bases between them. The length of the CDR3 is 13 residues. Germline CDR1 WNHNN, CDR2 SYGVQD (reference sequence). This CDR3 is CASSESVSYGYTF. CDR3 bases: TGCGCCAGCAGTGAGTCGGTGTCGTATGGCTACACCTTC.